The 7 T cell receptor beta chains below were found in one sample sequenced in a study of breast tumors, draining lymph nodes, adjacent tissues. MiXCR was run by TCRdb on the multiplex PCR reads, yielding one entry per CDR3 protein. In the table there are under 35,000 distinct CDR3 sequences, roughly two thirds of which are singletons. The sample was breast tumor tissue. These receptors came from a female donor with breast cancer. Some clones in this sample may be carry-over from other donors' samples.

The CDR3 bases are TGCGCCAGCAGCCAAGGGGGAAACGGCCTCTCCTACAATGAGCAGTTCTTC. Translation gives CASSQGGNGLSYNEQFF. The chain has TRBV4-1 and TRBJ2-1; D is undetermined. CDR1 MGHRA and CDR2 YSYEKL come from the germline V gene. The length of the CDR3 is 17 residues. The V and J ends lost 1 base and 0 bases respectively, with 13 bases between them.

This clonotype was seen only a few times. CDR3 amino acids: CASSFREAGANVLTF. The CDR3 DNA is TGTGCCAGCAGTTTCAGGGAAGCTGGGGCCAACGTCCTGACTTTC. This chain uses TRBV12-3 or TRBV12-4 with TRBJ2-6; D perhaps matches TRBD1 (5 bases). Deletions cut 3 bases from V and 2 bases from J, with 8 bases between. CDR3 length equals 15 residues.

The chain joins TRBV6-5 to TRBJ2-7, with 8 bases aligning to TRBD1. Losses at the gene ends were 6 bases for V and 7 bases for J; bases not matched to a gene: 11. This CDR3 spans 14 amino acids. Looked up from germline, CDR1 is MNHEY and CDR2 is SVGAGI. CDR3 residues: CASRYGTGQGEQYF. CDR3 bases: TGTGCCAGCAGGTACGGGACAGGACAAGGGGAGCAGTACTTC.

This clonotype has a count of ten or more. A much bigger clone sits one base away, suggesting this may be a read error. The chain recombines TRBV20-1 with TRBJ2-1; TRBD2 matches 12 bases. The CDR3 consists of 16 residues. V shed 2 bases, J shed 6 bases, and the junction held 8 bases outside the gene matches. Germline values: CDR1 DFQATT, CDR2 SNEGSKA (reference sequence). The CDR3 DNA sequence: TGCAGTGCTAGACTCAGGACTAGCGGGGCATCCAATGAGCAGTTCTTC. Protein sequence: CSARLRTSGASNEQFF.

The chain joins TRBV2 to TRBJ2-7; TRBD1 matches at 9 bases. J gave up 0 bases and V 7 bases, and 4 bases lay outside the gene matches. Germline CDR1 and CDR2: SNHLY and FYNNEI. The CDR3 length is 14 residues. The CDR3 spells CASIGTGSSYEQYF. CDR3 in DNA: TGTGCCAGCATCGGGACAGGGAGCTCCTACGAGCAGTACTTC.

V is TRBV20-1 and J is TRBJ2-2, with 8 bases matching TRBD1. The CDR3 spans 15 residues. V dropped 1 base and J dropped 2; count of bases not matched to a gene: 3. The V gene's germline CDR1 is DFQATT and CDR2 SNEGSKA (reference sequence). CDR3 sequence reads: CSARGDRGNTGELFF. Here the CDR3 DNA reads TGCAGTGCTAGAGGAGACAGGGGAAACACCGGGGAGCTGTTTTTT.

The chain is built from TRBV12-3 or TRBV12-4 and TRBJ1-2; D gene ambiguous. The V end was cut by 6 bases, the J end by 8 bases, with 16 bases between. The CDR3 totals 13 residues. CDR3 nucleotide sequence: TGTGCCAGCAGAAGAGGGCAGTCCGGAGGCTACACCTTC. This encodes CASRRGQSGGYTF.